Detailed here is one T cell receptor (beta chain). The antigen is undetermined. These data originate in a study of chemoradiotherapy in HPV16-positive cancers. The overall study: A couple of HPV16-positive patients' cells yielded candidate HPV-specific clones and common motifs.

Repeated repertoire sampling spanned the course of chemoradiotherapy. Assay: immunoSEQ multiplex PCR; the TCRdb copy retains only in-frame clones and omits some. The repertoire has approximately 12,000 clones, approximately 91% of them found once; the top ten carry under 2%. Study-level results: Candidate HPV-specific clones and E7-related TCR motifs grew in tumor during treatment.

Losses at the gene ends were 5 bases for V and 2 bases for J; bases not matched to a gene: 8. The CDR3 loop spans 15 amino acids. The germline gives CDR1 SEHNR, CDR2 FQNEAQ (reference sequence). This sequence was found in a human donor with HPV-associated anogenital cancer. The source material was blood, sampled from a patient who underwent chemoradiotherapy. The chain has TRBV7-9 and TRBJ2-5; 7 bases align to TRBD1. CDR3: CASSQEGTVQETQYF. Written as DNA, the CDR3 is TGTGCCAGCAGCCAGGAAGGGACAGTACAAGAGACCCAGTACTTC.